These 8 T cell receptor beta chains share one sample of origin, sequenced in a study of blood T cell repertoires in COVID-19. Clones were sequenced by immunoSEQ multiplex PCR, and TCRdb holds only the in-frame ones, with some missing. Among 200,000 to 250,000 clones listed, about 83% were seen once. The sequencing sample was made of PBMCs or T cells enriched from blood (not recorded which). The source of these receptors is a woman in her thirties or forties who had recovered from COVID-19.

The chain links TRBV29-1 to TRBJ1-1, with 9 nucleotides matching TRBD1. Per the germline V gene, CDR1 is SQVTM and CDR2 is ANQGSEA. V gave up 3 bases and J gave up 6 bases; unmatched junction bases: 2. The length of the CDR3 is 12 residues. In nucleotides, the CDR3 is TGCAGCGTTGATGGGACAGGGTCTGAAGCTTTCTTT. Translation: CSVDGTGSEAFF.

The genes are TRBV27 and TRBJ1-1, with D uncertain. CDR1 and CDR2 from the germline V gene are MNHEY and SMNVEV (reference sequence). The CDR3 sequence is 16 residues long. Trimming took 4 bases from V and 1 from J, leaving 16 bases between them. The CDR3 DNA sequence: TGTGCCAGCAGTTCTGAGGTAGGCATGGGGAACACTGAAGCTTTCTTT. It is translated as CASSSEVGMGNTEAFF.

The chain recombines TRBV27 with TRBJ1-1, with D hard to call. Trimming removed 6 bases from V and 1 base from J, with 9 bases in between. The CDR3 covers 13 residues. CDR1 MNHEY and CDR2 SMNVEV come from the germline V gene (reference sequence). The chain's CDR3 is CASRPSGNTEAFF. CDR3 coding DNA: TGTGCCAGCAGACCTTCAGGGAACACTGAAGCTTTCTTT.

CDR3 protein: CASSLTHSTDTQYF. CDR3 DNA: TGTGCCAGCAGCTTAACTCATTCGACAGATACGCAGTATTTT. The chain carries TRBV7-9 and TRBJ2-3; D is undetermined. Germline CDR1 reads SEHNR; CDR2 reads FQNEAQ (reference sequence). Trimming took off 2 bases at V and 3 bases at J, with 9 bases between the two ends. The length of the CDR3 is 14 residues. The variable domain in full, completed from reference TRBV7-9 and TRBJ2-3, reads DTGVSQNPRHKITKRGQNVTFRCDPISEHNRLYWYRQTLGQGPEFLTYFQNEAQLEKSRLLSDRFSAERPKGSFSTLEIQRTEQGDSAMYLCASSLTHSTDTQYFGPGTRLTVL.

The chain recombines TRBV4-1 with TRBJ1-4; D is ambiguous. CDR1 is MGHRA and CDR2 is YSYEKL in the germline V gene. The CDR3 spans 14 residues. Trimming shortened V by 8 bases and J by 5 bases, and 15 bases separated the two germline ends. The CDR3 loop reads CASGPDGRNEKLFF. For the CDR3, the DNA is TGCGCCAGCGGGCCAGACGGGAGGAATGAAAAACTGTTTTTT.

The rearrangement uses TRBV24-1 and TRBJ2-3, with 13 bases that match TRBD2. The V segment lost 2 bases and the J segment 2 bases; nucleotides outside the gene matches: 6. Germline lookup yields CDR1 KGHDR and CDR2 SFDVKD. The CDR3 runs 18 residues. The CDR3 protein is CATSDSGTSGTPTDTQYF. The DNA for the CDR3 is TGTGCCACCAGTGATTCCGGGACTAGCGGGACTCCCACAGATACGCAGTATTTT.

V usage is TRBV30 and J usage is TRBJ1-5; no firm D call. CDR1 GTSNPN and CDR2 SVGIG come from the germline V gene (reference sequence). This CDR3 spans 10 amino acids. The ends were cut back, 5 bases at V and 4 bases at J, with 3 bases in the middle. CDR3 bases: TGTGCCTGGGCGAATCAGCCCCAGCATTTT. Amino acids: CAWANQPQHF.

The rearrangement uses TRBV9 and TRBJ2-3, with TRBD2 matching over 13 bases. The ends lost 3 bases at V and 3 bases at J; junction bases unmatched: 16. There are 20 residues in the CDR3. From germline, CDR1 is SGDLS and CDR2 YYNGEE. CDR3 bases: TGTGCCAGCAGCGGAACTAGCGGGAGGGCCGGCGGAGGTCTTACAGATACGCAGTATTTT. Encoded protein: CASSGTSGRAGGGLTDTQYF.